The clone carrying this T cell receptor beta chain was counted ten times or more. Its antigen is undetermined. The data derive from a study of T cell repertoires in cytomegalovirus infection. Broader study findings: Dominant in the ex vivo response were TCR beta clonotypes restricted by HLA-C and specific for CMV.

MiXCR, applied by TCRdb to the reads, yields one record per CDR3 protein. Seen here are 450,000 to 650,000 distinct CDR3 sequences, around 27% observed once, and the top ten hold around 14%. The length of the CDR3 is 12 residues. CDR1 and CDR2 from the germline V gene are SGHTA and FQGNSA. The clonotype originates from a human donor in good health (CMV status not recorded). Some clones in this sample may be carry-over from other donors' samples. The V and J genes are TRBV7-2 and TRBJ1-1; D call uncertain. Material: PBMCs. CDR3 sequence reads: CATKAMNTEAFF. CDR3 coding DNA: TGTGCAACCAAGGCGATGAACACTGAAGCTTTCTTT.